Below are 24 T cell receptor beta chains sequenced from a single sample in a study of cytomegalovirus exposure and HLA in healthy donors. With 60 Vbeta and 13 Jbeta primers, the PCR was carried out. Clones were sequenced by immunoSEQ multiplex PCR, and TCRdb holds only the in-frame ones, with some missing. The repertoire includes around 120,000 clones, around 10% of them detected once, and less than 4% sits in the top ten. Sequencing was done on a sample of PBMCs. The receptors derive from a man aged 30 to 39 in good health and CMV-seronegative.

This clone appeared a few times. This rearrangement joins TRBV4-1 to TRBJ1-1; 7 bases align to TRBD1. V shed 4 bases, J shed 1 base, and the junction held 9 bases outside the gene matches. This CDR3 contains 16 residues. Germline assignment: CDR1 MGHRA and CDR2 YSYEKL. The CDR3 sequence: CASSPWGDSRNTEAFF. The CDR3, as DNA: TGCGCCAGCAGCCCCTGGGGGGACAGCCGGAACACTGAAGCTTTCTTT.

The genes are TRBV5-1 and TRBJ2-7, with a possible D match to TRBD2 (5 bases). The CDR3 contains 14 residues. V gave up 0 bases and J gave up 4 bases, with 11 bases separating them. CDR1 is SGHRS and CDR2 is YFSETQ in the germline V gene. Written as DNA, the CDR3 is TGCGCCAGCAGCTTGGACGAAAGGAGGTACGAGCAGTACTTC. This translates into CASSLDERRYEQYF.

This sequence joins TRBV6-1 and TRBJ1-1, with 7 positions matching TRBD1. V was pared by 8 bases and J by 0 bases, with 9 bases of the junction left unmatched. From germline, CDR1 is MNHNS and CDR2 SASEGT. The CDR3 length is 15 residues. CDR3: CASYPNRGVNTEAFF. The CDR3 DNA follows: TGTGCCAGCTACCCCAACAGGGGTGTGAACACTGAAGCTTTCTTT.

The genes are TRBV11-2 and TRBJ2-2; 9 bases are a match to TRBD1. In germline, CDR1 is SGHAT, CDR2 FQNNGV. CDR3 size: 17 residues. The V gene end was trimmed by 4 bases and the J gene end by 2 bases; junction bases not matched to a gene: 8. CDR3 sequence reads: CASSSTNRGQNTGELFF. The DNA for the CDR3 is TGTGCCAGCAGCTCAACCAACAGGGGGCAAAACACCGGGGAGCTGTTTTTT.

The rearrangement joins TRBV19 to TRBJ2-3; D not certain. The CDR3 contains 15 residues. Germline V CDR1 and CDR2: LNHDA, SQIVND (reference sequence). With 1 base removed from V and 1 base from J, the gap between germline ends came to 9 bases. In nucleotides, the CDR3 is TGTGCCAGTAGTATAGGCAGAATCGGCACAGATACGCAGTATTTT. It yields the protein CASSIGRIGTDTQYF.

The V call is TRBV18, the J call TRBJ2-2; 7 bases fit TRBD1. The germline V gene has CDR1 KGHSH and CDR2 LQKENI. CDR3 length: 17 amino acids. The ends lost 4 bases at V and 0 bases at J; junction bases unmatched: 8. CDR3: CASSLRTGLSNTGELFF. As DNA, the CDR3 is TGTGCCAGCTCACTACGGACAGGCCTGTCGAACACCGGGGAGCTGTTTTTT.

The chain joins TRBV7-9 to TRBJ2-3; 11 bases are shared with TRBD2. Germline CDR1 and CDR2: SEHNR and FQNEAQ (reference sequence). The CDR3 covers 17 residues. Trimming at V came to 4 bases and at J to 2 bases, leaving 8 bases not matched to a gene. In DNA, the CDR3 is TGTGCCAGCAGCTCCGGGACTAGCGGAAGAAACACAGATACGCAGTATTTT. Protein sequence: CASSSGTSGRNTDTQYF.

The gene calls are TRBV5-5 and TRBJ2-7, with a possible D match to TRBD2 (6 bases). The V end lost 1 base, the J end lost 4 bases, and 12 bases lay between the germline ends. The CDR3 has 14 amino acids. CDR1 and CDR2 from the germline V gene are SGHKS and YYEKEE (reference sequence). The CDR3 DNA is TGTGCCAGCAGCTTGACGGGGACTCAGTACGAGCAGTACTTC. Translation: CASSLTGTQYEQYF.

This rearrangement joins TRBV2 to TRBJ1-5; 9 nucleotides align to TRBD1. CDR3 length: 16 residues. CDR1 and CDR2 from the germline V gene are SNHLY and FYNNEI. Unmatched junction bases numbered 9, after V lost 8 bases and J lost 1 base. CDR3 residues: CASGTGNPLSNQPQHF. CDR3 sequence (DNA): TGTGCCAGCGGGACAGGGAACCCTCTGAGCAATCAGCCCCAGCATTTT.

The J gene is TRBJ1-1, the V gene TRBV19; 8 nucleotides match TRBD1. V gave up 4 bases and J gave up 0 bases; unmatched junction bases: 7. Per germline, CDR1 LNHDA and CDR2 SQIVND (reference sequence). The CDR3 has 16 residues. CDR3 sequence (DNA): TGTGCCAGTAGTACGGACAGGGTCGTCATGAACACTGAAGCTTTCTTT. The encoded protein is CASSTDRVVMNTEAFF.

The table lists this clone with a few counts. V is TRBV25-1 and J is TRBJ2-6; maybe TRBD2 (5 bases). The CDR3 loop spans 15 amino acids. V was shortened by 3 bases and J by 10 bases, with 16 bases between the two germline ends. Germline V CDR1 and CDR2: MGHDK, SYGVNS. The CDR3 protein is CASSDIDTDLNVLTF. The CDR3 nucleotides read TGTGCCAGCAGTGACATCGACACGGACTTAAACGTCCTGACTTTC.

The CDR3 DNA reads TGTGCCAGCAGCATGGGGCCTGGGGCGATCGTCTATGGCTACACCTTC. The encoded protein is CASSMGPGAIVYGYTF. This chain uses TRBV11-2 with TRBJ1-2; a possible D gene is TRBD1 (5 bases). The CDR3 covers 16 residues. CDR1 and CDR2 (germline): SGHAT, FQNNGV. Trimming stripped 5 bases from V and 4 bases from J, with 20 bases between. Complete variable domain (other parts from reference TRBV11-2 and TRBJ1-2): EAGVAQSPRYKIIEKRQSVAFWCNPISGHATLYWYQQILGQGPKLLIQFQNNGVVDDSQLPKDRFSAERLKGVDSTLKIQPAKLEDSAVYLCASSMGPGAIVYGYTFGSGTRLTVV.

This clone has more than one count but fewer than ten. The CDR3 DNA reads TGTGCCAGCAGCGGGGGGACTAGCGGGATCTACGAGCAGTACTTC. Translated: CASSGGTSGIYEQYF. The chain joins TRBV5-4 to TRBJ2-7; TRBD2 agrees at 13 bases. The germline V gene encodes CDR1 SGHNT and CDR2 YYREEE (reference sequence). CDR3 size: 15 residues. Germline trimming cut 4 bases from V and 3 bases from J; bases unmatched to any gene: 4. The whole variable domain, remainder taken from reference TRBV5-4 and TRBJ2-7, is ETGVTQSPTHLIKTRGQQVTLRCSSQSGHNTVSWYQQALGQGPQFIFQYYREEENGRGNFPPRFSGLQFPNYSSELNVNALELDDSALYLCASSGGTSGIYEQYFGPGTRLTVT.

The chain has TRBV10-1 and TRBJ1-1, with 8 bases lining up with TRBD1. The CDR3 is 14 amino acids. V shed 5 bases and J 1 base; nucleotides not matched to a gene: 3. Germline-derived CDR1 and CDR2 are WNHNN and SYGVQD (reference sequence). The CDR3 here is CASSPGTGNTEAFF. DNA of the CDR3: TGCGCCAGCAGTCCCGGGACAGGGAACACTGAAGCTTTCTTT.

Only a few counts were recorded for this clone. The CDR3 nucleotides are TGTGCCAGCAGCCGCAGGCTAGCGGGGATACCAGATACGCAGTATTTT. Protein sequence: CASSRRLAGIPDTQYF. The chain combines TRBV7-9 with TRBJ2-3, with 9 bases lining up with TRBD2. Germline V gene lookup returns CDR1 SEHNR and CDR2 FQNEAQ (reference sequence). This CDR3 contains 16 residues. Trimming removed 5 bases from V and 4 bases from J; junction bases left unmatched: 10.

V gene TRBV18 combines with J gene TRBJ1-1; TRBD1 aligns across 8 bases. In germline, CDR1 is KGHSH, CDR2 LQKENI. CDR3 size: 15 residues. The junction had 4 bases not matched to a gene; V was cut back by 3 bases and J by 1 base. This chain's CDR3 is CASSPTGQGNTEAFF. DNA for the CDR3: TGTGCCAGCTCACCTACCGGACAGGGGAACACTGAAGCTTTCTTT.

This clone was recorded a few times. The chain is built from TRBV27 and TRBJ1-1; D is unresolved. This CDR3 region has 12 residues. V lost 5 bases and J 1 base, leaving 5 bases between the germline ends. The germline gives CDR1 MNHEY, CDR2 SMNVEV (reference sequence). The CDR3 DNA sequence: TGTGCCAGCAGTCCAGGGAACACTGAAGCTTTCTTT. Its protein is CASSPGNTEAFF.

This chain links TRBV6-6 with TRBJ2-3, with D maybe TRBD1 (7 bases). V was cut by 2 bases and J by 4 bases, with 16 bases left in between. The CDR3 sequence is 16 residues long. The germline V gene encodes CDR1 MNHNY and CDR2 SVGAGI (reference sequence). CDR3 sequence: CASSYQGGSGADTQYF. The DNA of the CDR3 is TGTGCCAGCAGTTACCAGGGGGGCAGCGGAGCAGATACGCAGTATTTT.

The table lists this clone with a few counts. The gene calls are TRBV7-9 and TRBJ2-7, with D unresolved. CDR3 size: 14 residues. V was cut by 5 bases and J by 0 bases, with 11 bases left in between. Per the germline V gene, CDR1 is SEHNR and CDR2 is FQNEAQ (reference sequence). The CDR3 reads CASSPPGSSYEQYF. CDR3 bases: TGTGCCAGCAGCCCCCCAGGAAGCTCCTACGAGCAGTACTTC.

This clone was detected a few times. The chain employs TRBV7-9 and TRBJ2-3; D is undetermined. The germline V gene encodes CDR1 SEHNR and CDR2 FQNEAQ (reference sequence). The CDR3 runs to 14 residues. The V end was cut by 1 base, the J end by 6 bases, with 11 bases between. The CDR3 DNA is TGTGCCAGCAGCTTAGGTTTAGCAACGGATACGCAGTATTTT. This sequence encodes CASSLGLATDTQYF.

This clone has a handful of counts. V gene TRBV19 combines with J gene TRBJ1-2, with 9 nucleotides matching TRBD1. From germline, CDR1 is LNHDA and CDR2 SQIVND (reference sequence). The CDR3 sequence is 14 residues long. J gave up 2 bases and V 5 bases, and 3 bases lay outside the gene matches. The CDR3, as DNA: TGTGCCAGTAGTCCAGGACAGGGGAACTATGGCTACACCTTC. It is translated as CASSPGQGNYGYTF.

This clone was observed a few times. This chain connects TRBV7-2 to TRBJ2-7; a possible D gene is TRBD1 (5 bases). V lost 4 bases, J lost 3 bases, and 13 bases lay in between. Germline values: CDR1 SGHTA, CDR2 FQGNSA. This CDR3 comprises 14 residues. The CDR3 region has the DNA TGTGCCAGCAGCTCCGGAAGGGGAAACTACGAGCAGTACTTC. Amino acids: CASSSGRGNYEQYF. The full variable domain, with the rest looked up from reference TRBV7-2 and TRBJ2-7, is GAGVSQSPSNKVTEKGKDVELRCDPISGHTALYWYRQSLGQGLEFLIYFQGNSAPDKSGLPSDRFSAERTGGSVSTLTIQRTQQEDSAVYLCASSSGRGNYEQYFGPGTRLTVT.

The J gene is TRBJ2-3, the V gene TRBV11-2; possibly TRBD1 for D (6 bases). The CDR3 extends over 14 amino acids. Germline assignment: CDR1 SGHAT and CDR2 FQNNGV. The germline V and J ends were trimmed by 5 bases and 2 bases, with 11 bases remaining between them. CDR3 protein: CASSPQGNTDTQYF. CDR3 in DNA: TGTGCCAGCAGCCCACAGGGCAACACAGATACGCAGTATTTT.

This clone showed up just a few times. The rearrangement joins TRBV15 to TRBJ2-4, with D perhaps TRBD1 (6 bases). The CDR3 loop spans 15 amino acids. Germline CDR1 LNHNV, CDR2 YYDKDF (reference sequence). V was trimmed by 0 bases and J by 0 bases, leaving 6 bases between them. The CDR3 is CATSRDRGAKNIQYF. In nucleotides, the CDR3 is TGTGCCACCAGCAGAGACAGGGGAGCCAAAAACATTCAGTACTTC.